These 28 T cell receptor beta chains were sequenced from one sample in a study of blood T cell repertoires in COVID-19. The protocol was immunoSEQ multiplex PCR, while the TCRdb copy is restricted to in-frame clones and leaves out a portion. The data contain around 220,000 clones, about 86% of them singletons. Sequencing used peripheral blood. These receptors originate from a woman in her forties or fifties with acute or convalescent COVID-19.

The chain links TRBV7-8 to TRBJ1-1; 9 nucleotides match TRBD1. Germline V gene data show CDR1 as SGHVS and CDR2 as FQNEAQ. V gave up 1 base and J gave up 6 bases; unmatched junction bases: 3. The CDR3 loop spans 14 amino acids. The chain's CDR3 is CASSLGTGVSEAFF. CDR3 in DNA: TGTGCCAGCAGCTTAGGGACAGGGGTCTCTGAAGCTTTCTTT.

The CDR3 reads CASSSRDTRYNEQFF. The CDR3 nucleotides are TGTGCCAGCAGCTCCCGGGACACTCGTTACAATGAGCAGTTCTTC. V usage is TRBV11-3 and J usage is TRBJ2-1; D may be TRBD1 (6 bases). With 4 bases removed from V and 4 bases from J, the gap between germline ends came to 14 bases. Germline-derived CDR1 and CDR2 are SGHNT and YENEEA. The CDR3 contains 15 residues.

The rearrangement uses TRBV10-3 and TRBJ1-2; 9 bases agree with TRBD1. The length of the CDR3 is 14 residues. The J segment lost 7 bases and the V segment lost 4 bases, leaving 7 bases of the junction unmatched. Germline lookup yields CDR1 ENHRY and CDR2 SYGVKD. The chain's CDR3 is CAISATGGAGGYTF. DNA for the CDR3: TGTGCCATCAGTGCCACAGGGGGCGCCGGTGGCTACACCTTC.

This clone was observed once. The rearrangement uses TRBV18 and TRBJ2-7; no definite D call. V was clipped by 3 bases and J by 3 bases, with 6 bases between them. The CDR3 loop spans 12 amino acids. The germline V gene encodes CDR1 KGHSH and CDR2 LQKENI. CDR3 DNA: TGTGCCAGCTCACCTCTTAGCTACGAGCAGTACTTC. This translates into CASSPLSYEQYF.

The sample holds one count of this clone. The J gene is TRBJ2-3, the V gene TRBV7-2; TRBD2 aligns across 8 bases. The CDR3 runs 19 residues. The trim removed 1 base at V and 1 base at J, leaving 13 bases unmatched. Germline V gene sequence: CDR1 SGHTA, CDR2 FQGNSA. CDR3 residues: CASSLVSSGYVAGTDTQYF. The CDR3 bases are TGTGCCAGCAGCTTAGTATCTAGCGGGTACGTGGCGGGCACAGATACGCAGTATTTT.

The chain has TRBV11-2 and TRBJ2-7; D not certain. The V gene lost 1 base and the J gene lost 5 bases, with 6 bases spanning the gap. This CDR3 region has 12 residues. Per the germline V gene, CDR1 is SGHAT and CDR2 is FQNNGV. DNA of the CDR3: TGTGCCAGCAGCTTAGTTGTCAACGAGCAGTACTTC. Amino acid sequence: CASSLVVNEQYF. The variable domain in full, completed from reference TRBV11-2 and TRBJ2-7, reads EAGVAQSPRYKIIEKRQSVAFWCNPISGHATLYWYQQILGQGPKLLIQFQNNGVVDDSQLPKDRFSAERLKGVDSTLKIQPAKLEDSAVYLCASSLVVNEQYFGPGTRLTVT.

The gene calls are TRBV30 and TRBJ1-2; the D gene is possibly TRBD1 (6 bases). The germline CDR1 and CDR2 sequences are GTSNPN and SVGIG (reference sequence). CDR3 length: 11 amino acids. V lost 4 bases to trimming and J lost 4 bases, with 7 bases between them. CDR3 sequence reads: CAWTDSYGYTF. CDR3 in DNA: TGTGCCTGGACGGACAGCTATGGCTACACCTTC.

V gene TRBV19 combines with J gene TRBJ1-6; 7 bases agree with TRBD1. Trimming took 7 bases from V and 7 from J; bases not matched to a gene: 13. Germline V CDR1 and CDR2: LNHDA, SQIVND (reference sequence). This CDR3 is 16 amino acids long. CDR3 region: CASTISRQGRNSPLHF. Written as DNA, the CDR3 is TGTGCCAGTACCATCTCCCGACAGGGTCGGAATTCACCCCTCCACTTT.

This rearrangement joins TRBV24-1 to TRBJ1-2; D uncertain. Germline V CDR1 and CDR2: KGHDR, SFDVKD. Trimming left V 1 base short and J 1 base short, with 6 bases between. The length of the CDR3 is 14 residues. The CDR3 loop is CATSDFSVNYGYTF. CDR3 DNA sequence: TGTGCCACCAGTGATTTTTCAGTTAACTATGGCTACACCTTC.

This clone showed up just once. The chain recombines TRBV6-6 with TRBJ2-3, with 7 bases that match TRBD2. With V trimmed by 5 bases and J by 2 bases, 7 bases remained unmatched. Germline-derived CDR1 and CDR2 are MNHNY and SVGAGI (reference sequence). The CDR3 sequence is 15 residues long. The CDR3 here is CASSPLADNTDTQYF. The CDR3 DNA is TGTGCCAGCAGTCCGCTAGCGGACAACACAGATACGCAGTATTTT.

The rearrangement links TRBV11-2 to TRBJ2-7; D perhaps matches TRBD1 (6 bases). The germline V and J ends were trimmed by 5 bases and 6 bases, with 11 bases remaining between them. The germline gives CDR1 SGHAT, CDR2 FQNNGV. The CDR3 spans 12 residues. CDR3 residues: CASSATGFEQYF. The CDR3 DNA sequence: TGTGCCAGCAGCGCCACAGGGTTCGAGCAGTACTTC.

The chain uses TRBV3-1 (or the pseudogene TRBV3-2) and TRBJ2-3; D ambiguous. The germline gives CDR1 LGHDT, CDR2 YNNKEL (reference sequence). The CDR3 consists of 13 residues. Trimming shortened V by 4 bases and J by 5 bases, and 10 bases separated the two germline ends. DNA for the CDR3: TGTGCCAGCAGCCCCCCGAACGGAGATACGCAGTATTTT. Protein product: CASSPPNGDTQYF.

The chain links TRBV27 to TRBJ2-7, with 7 bases identical to TRBD1. The CDR3 extends over 13 amino acids. V lost 6 bases to trimming and J lost 1 base; unmatched junction nucleotides: 3. Germline V gives CDR1 MNHEY, CDR2 SMNVEV (reference sequence). This chain's CDR3 is CASRRGQSYEQYF. The CDR3 DNA is TGTGCCAGCAGGAGGGGACAGTCCTACGAGCAGTACTTC.

CDR3 sequence (DNA): TGTGCCAGCAGCTTGGGGGCAGGGGGAAATTCACCCCTCCACTTT. Its protein is CASSLGAGGNSPLHF. This sequence joins TRBV5-6 and TRBJ1-6, with 7 positions matching TRBD1. Germline values: CDR1 SGHDT, CDR2 YYEEEE. J lost 7 bases, V lost 0 bases, and 4 bases had no gene match. The CDR3 covers 15 residues. Full variable domain (missing parts from reference TRBV5-6 and TRBJ1-6): DAGVTQSPTHLIKTRGQQVTLRCSPKSGHDTVSWYQQALGQGPQFIFQYYEEEERQRGNFPDRFSGHQFPNYSSELNVNALLLGDSALYLCASSLGAGGNSPLHFGNGTRLTVT.

The V call is TRBV7-9, the J call TRBJ2-1, with 8 bases lining up with TRBD2. From germline, CDR1 is SEHNR and CDR2 FQNEAQ (reference sequence). The V gene end was trimmed by 5 bases and the J gene end by 4 bases; junction bases not matched to a gene: 13. The CDR3 length is 17 residues. The CDR3 DNA reads TGTGCCAGCAGCCCCCCTCGAGCGGGAGTAGGTTACAATGAGCAGTTCTTC. Encoded protein: CASSPPRAGVGYNEQFF.

CDR3 protein: CAISVRTSGRGGEQFF. The CDR3 DNA reads TGTGCCATCAGTGTAAGGACTAGCGGGAGGGGTGGTGAGCAGTTCTTC. V is TRBV10-3 and J is TRBJ2-1; 15 bases line up with TRBD2. CDR3 length: 16 amino acids. The germline V gene has CDR1 ENHRY and CDR2 SYGVKD. J was trimmed by 9 bases and V by 4 bases; bases with no gene match: 7.

The V and J genes are TRBV4-1 and TRBJ2-7; 9 bases line up with TRBD1. V dropped 1 base and J dropped 5; count of bases not matched to a gene: 6. The CDR3 is 15 amino acids. Germline values: CDR1 MGHRA, CDR2 YSYEKL. The CDR3 DNA is TGCGCCAGCAGCCAAGGAGGGGGACAGGGCAACGAGCAGTACTTC. It translates to CASSQGGGQGNEQYF.

This rearrangement joins TRBV5-1 to TRBJ2-1, with D perhaps TRBD2 (6 bases). The germline V gene encodes CDR1 SGHRS and CDR2 YFSETQ. The CDR3 runs 15 residues. Trimming pared 0 bases from V and 2 bases from J, leaving 9 bases between. CDR3 coding DNA: TGCGCCAGCAGCTTGGTAGCGGCGGCCTACAATGAGCAGTTCTTC. Protein product: CASSLVAAAYNEQFF.

This rearrangement joins TRBV6-5 to TRBJ2-7; 10 bases map to TRBD2. The CDR3 has 13 amino acids. Germline V lookup: CDR1 MNHEY, CDR2 SVGAGI. Trimming removed 7 bases from V and 7 bases from J; junction bases left unmatched: 7. The CDR3 nucleotides are TGTGCCAGCACCGAGGTTAGCGGGAGGGAGCAGTACTTC. Translated: CASTEVSGREQYF.

The count of this clone is one. The V gene is TRBV5-4, the J gene TRBJ1-2; tentative D call: TRBD1 (5 bases). The ends were cut back, 4 bases at V and 5 bases at J, with 21 bases in the middle. This CDR3 has 16 amino acids. CDR1 SGHNT and CDR2 YYREEE come from the germline V gene (reference sequence). Written as DNA, the CDR3 is TGTGCCAGCAGCGCCCGCAGGGAAGGTACAAGGTATGGCTACACCTTC. It codes for CASSARREGTRYGYTF. Looking up the rest from reference TRBV5-4 and TRBJ1-2 gives the full variable domain: ETGVTQSPTHLIKTRGQQVTLRCSSQSGHNTVSWYQQALGQGPQFIFQYYREEENGRGNFPPRFSGLQFPNYSSELNVNALELDDSALYLCASSARREGTRYGYTFGSGTRLTVV.

A single count supports this clone. This chain's CDR3 is CATSRDRASLETQYF. CDR3 bases: TGTGCCACCAGCAGAGATCGGGCTAGCCTGGAGACCCAGTACTTC. This chain connects TRBV15 to TRBJ2-5; possibly TRBD2 for D (5 bases). Germline assignment: CDR1 LNHNV and CDR2 YYDKDF (reference sequence). The CDR3 is 15 residues long. The V end lost 0 bases, the J end lost 5 bases, and 13 bases lay between the germline ends.

This chain joins TRBV14 and TRBJ2-3; TRBD2 aligns across 11 bases. V gave up 4 bases and J gave up 5 bases; unmatched junction bases: 8. The CDR3 sequence is 16 residues long. CDR1 is SGHDN, CDR2 FVKESK, per germline. The CDR3 DNA follows: TGTGCCAGCAGCCTTATTAGCGGGGGGGCTGGAGATACGCAGTATTTT. Amino acids: CASSLISGGAGDTQYF.

Turning to this clone: This sample also contains other DNA sequences that code for the same CDR3. The V call is TRBV12-3 or TRBV12-4, the J call TRBJ1-2, with D perhaps matching TRBD1 (5 bases). The CDR3 consists of 11 residues. The V end lost 5 bases, the J end lost 5 bases, and 6 bases lay between the germline ends. The CDR3 DNA reads TGTGCCAGCAGTCAGGGTTATGGCTACACCTTC. Translation gives CASSQGYGYTF.

The chain is built from TRBV5-6 and TRBJ1-4; TRBD1 matches at 9 bases. J gave up 5 bases and V 4 bases, and 12 bases lay outside the gene matches. The CDR3 is made up of 17 amino acids. CDR1 SGHDT and CDR2 YYEEEE come from the germline V gene. The CDR3 region is CASSMGQGRRGNEKLFF. CDR3 sequence (DNA): TGTGCCAGCAGCATGGGACAGGGAAGACGGGGAAATGAAAAACTGTTTTTT.

V usage is TRBV5-1 and J usage is TRBJ2-1; TRBD2 matches 14 bases. Germline loops: CDR1 SGHRS, CDR2 YFSETQ. V lost 4 bases and J lost 5; bases outside the gene matches: 8. The CDR3 runs 17 residues. CDR3: CASSPGTSGGGNNEQFF. The CDR3 DNA sequence: TGCGCCAGCAGCCCGGGGACTAGCGGGGGCGGAAACAATGAGCAGTTCTTC.

The chain recombines TRBV6-5 with TRBJ2-7; maybe TRBD1 (5 bases). There are 13 residues in the CDR3. Germline CDR1 MNHEY, CDR2 SVGAGI. V was shortened by 7 bases and J by 3 bases, with 13 bases between the two germline ends. CDR3 region: CASTSGQSYEQYF. The CDR3 region has the DNA TGTGCCAGCACAAGTGGACAAAGCTACGAGCAGTACTTC.

This clone came up once. The CDR3 spells CASRGLGNSPLHF. The CDR3 coding sequence is TGTGCCAGTAGGGGGCTAGGTAATTCACCCCTCCACTTT. The chain combines TRBV9 with TRBJ1-6, with 7 nucleotides matching TRBD1. Trimming took 8 bases from V and 6 from J; bases not matched to a gene: 5. Germline V gene data show CDR1 as SGDLS and CDR2 as YYNGEE. The CDR3 has 13 residues.

A single count supports this clone. This CDR3 is also generated by other DNA sequences in the sample. The rearrangement uses TRBV5-1 and TRBJ2-1, with a weak D call TRBD2 (6 bases). Germline V gene lookup returns CDR1 SGHRS and CDR2 YFSETQ. V lost 2 bases and J lost 3, with 9 bases in between. The CDR3 extends over 14 amino acids. CDR3 sequence reads: CASSFSSVYNEQFF. The CDR3 DNA is TGCGCCAGCAGCTTTTCTAGCGTCTACAATGAGCAGTTCTTC.